This TCR beta chain was sequenced for a study of T cells in Graves' hyperthyroidism and ophthalmopathy. Trimming left V 0 bases short and J 7 bases short, with 9 bases between. This CDR3 is 14 amino acids long. The germline V gene has CDR1 SGHTA and CDR2 FQGNSA. Amplification of TCR beta CDR3 regions used RNA as the template. TCR CDR3 underwent first-round RT-PCR with the HTBI primer set. TCRdb ran MiXCR on the multiplex PCR reads and lists one entry per CDR3 protein. The data show 250,000 to 300,000 distinct CDR3 sequences, 13% seen once. Whole-study findings and limits: Clonotypes that were expanded in thyroid above 0.001 mostly appeared in blood too.

This clonotype has ten or more counts. Its antigen is not identified. Sequenced material: blood. This rearrangement joins TRBV7-2 to TRBJ2-2; a possible D gene is TRBD2 (6 bases). The source is a woman aged 30 to 39 with Graves' hyperthyroidism that later progressed to Graves' ophthalmopathy. DNA of the CDR3: TGTGCCAGCAGCTTAGCGGGGGGTAACGGGGAGCTGTTTTTT. It translates to CASSLAGGNGELFF.